The 15 T cell receptor beta chains below were found in one sample sequenced in a study of T cells in Graves' hyperthyroidism and ophthalmopathy. Researchers amplified the TCR beta CDR3 regions from RNA transcripts. The HTBI primer set was used in a first-round RT-PCR of the TCR CDR3. TCRdb redid the calling of the multiplex PCR reads with MiXCR, one entry per CDR3 protein. This table holds 370,000 or so distinct CDR3 sequences, approximately 13% found once. Sequenced: blood. The receptors stem from a man younger than 45 with Graves' hyperthyroidism that later progressed to Graves' ophthalmopathy.

This clonotype has at least ten counts. The chain combines TRBV7-8 with TRBJ1-2, with a possible D match to TRBD1 (5 bases). Trimming removed 5 bases at V and 5 bases at J, with 15 bases between. Germline lookup yields CDR1 SGHVS and CDR2 FQNEAQ. This CDR3 has 14 residues. CDR3 in amino acids: CASSEGTGLYGYTF. DNA of the CDR3: TGTGCCAGCAGCGAAGGGACTGGATTATATGGCTACACCTTC.

This clonotype was picked up many times. The chain has TRBV12-3 or TRBV12-4 and TRBJ2-2; 8 bases map to TRBD2. The CDR3 sequence is 16 residues long. Unmatched junction bases numbered 12, after V lost 7 bases and J lost 5 bases. The CDR3 sequence is CASTPSGGTRTGELFF. The CDR3 DNA reads TGTGCCAGCACTCCCAGCGGGGGCACGAGGACCGGGGAGCTGTTTTTT.

This clonotype was counted ten times or more. This chain links TRBV9 with TRBJ1-1; D gene ambiguous. Germline CDR1 and CDR2: SGDLS and YYNGEE. The CDR3 runs 14 residues. V was trimmed by 4 bases and J by 4 bases, leaving 14 bases between them. CDR3 in DNA: TGTGCCAGCAGCCCCGTTCGAGAGGGCACTGAAGCTTTCTTT. Its translation is CASSPVREGTEAFF.

A note on this clonotype: A much larger clone lies a single base off, so this may be a read error. The chain is built from TRBV6-1 and TRBJ1-6; possibly TRBD1 for D (6 bases). V lost 4 bases and J 2 bases, leaving 9 bases between the germline ends. CDR1 and CDR2 (germline): MNHNS, SASEGT. CDR3 length equals 15 residues. The CDR3 here is CASSGRGAYNSPLHF. CDR3 sequence (DNA): TGTGCCAGCAGTGGCAGGGGCGCCTATAATTCACCCCTCCACTTT.

This clonotype was observed a handful of times. Relative to the germline gene, one junction end is altered; a read error may explain this. V and J are TRBV5-6 and TRBJ1-4; D gene unclear. This CDR3 has 15 residues. CDR1 and CDR2 (germline): SGHDT, YYEEEE. This CDR3 reads CASSLRGPTNGKLFF. As DNA, the CDR3 is TGTGCCAGCAGCTTGCGCGGGCCAACTAATGGAAAACTGTTTTTT.

At least ten counts were recorded for this clonotype. A junction end diverges from the germline sequence, so it may reflect a read error. The chain recombines TRBV7-7 with TRBJ2-1; 13 positions match TRBD2. The CDR3 runs to 19 residues. Germline CDR1 and CDR2: SSHAT and FNYEAQ (reference sequence). CDR3 sequence (DNA): TGTGCTAGCAGCTTATACCCCAGGGGGACTAGCGGGACCCGCAATGAGCAGTTCTTC. This codes for CASSLYPRGTSGTRNEQFF.

This clonotype was detected ten times or more. This chain joins TRBV14 and TRBJ2-2; D unresolved. The germline V gene encodes CDR1 SGHDN and CDR2 FVKESK. CDR3 length: 13 amino acids. V lost 0 bases and J 6 bases, leaving 5 bases between the germline ends. The CDR3: CASSQDSAGELFF. The CDR3 DNA reads as TGTGCCAGCAGCCAAGATTCGGCCGGGGAGCTGTTTTTT. Supplemented by reference TRBV14 and TRBJ2-2, the full variable domain reads EAGVTQFPSHSVIEKGQTVTLRCDPISGHDNLYWYRRVMGKEIKFLLHFVKESKQDESGMPNNRFLAERTGGTYSTLKVQPAELEDSGVYFCASSQDSAGELFFGEGSRLTVL.

CDR3 protein: CASEGGTSGGEGKNIQYF. Written as DNA, the CDR3 is TGTGCCAGCGAAGGAGGGACTAGCGGGGGTGAAGGCAAAAACATTCAGTACTTC. V is TRBV6-1 and J is TRBJ2-4; TRBD2 agrees at 14 bases. This CDR3 contains 18 residues. V trimming: 8 bases; J trimming: 3 bases; junction bases outside the gene matches: 12. The germline V gene encodes CDR1 MNHNS and CDR2 SASEGT.

The chain couples TRBV28 to TRBJ2-5; maybe TRBD2 (7 bases). Looked up from germline, CDR1 is MDHEN and CDR2 is SYDVKM. The CDR3 length is 15 residues. V lost 2 bases to trimming and J lost 3 bases, with 13 bases between them. CDR3 in DNA: TGTGCCAGCAGTTTACAGGGAGGGGGGAAAGAGACCCAGTACTTC. Translating it yields CASSLQGGGKETQYF. The whole variable domain, filled in from reference TRBV28 and TRBJ2-5, reads DVKVTQSSRYLVKRTGEKVFLECVQDMDHENMFWYRQDPGLGLRLIYFSYDVKMKEKGDIPEGYSVSREKKERFSLILESASTNQTSMYLCASSLQGGGKETQYFGPGTRLLVL.

This chain uses TRBV6-6 with TRBJ1-3, with no clear D. Germline V gene data show CDR1 as MNHNY and CDR2 as SVGAGI (reference sequence). V gave up 0 bases and J gave up 0 bases, with 6 bases separating them. There are 15 residues in the CDR3. The CDR3 nucleotides read TGTGCCAGCAGTTACTCGTTGAACTCTGGAAACACCATATATTTT. Its protein is CASSYSLNSGNTIYF.

Details on this clonotype: A junction end diverges from the germline sequence, so it may reflect a read error. The chain employs TRBV6-6 and TRBJ2-5; D may match TRBD1 or TRBD2 (5 bases each). Germline V CDR1 and CDR2: MNHNY, SVGAGI (reference sequence). The CDR3 spans 14 residues. CDR3 in amino acids: CASSYNGAQGTQYF. The CDR3 DNA sequence: TGTGCCAGCAGTTACAACGGGGCCCAAGGGACCCAGTACTTC.

The V call is TRBV12-3 or TRBV12-4, the J call TRBJ2-7; D perhaps matches TRBD1 (5 bases). V gave up 5 bases and J gave up 4 bases, with 15 bases separating them. The length of the CDR3 is 14 residues. This chain's CDR3 is CASSQYSDKYEQYF. The CDR3 DNA sequence: TGTGCCAGCAGTCAGTACTCGGACAAATACGAGCAGTACTTC.

This clonotype was seen ten or more times. The chain employs TRBV5-1 and TRBJ2-3, with D hard to call. V lost 0 bases and J 1 base, leaving 6 bases between the germline ends. CDR1 and CDR2 (germline): SGHRS, YFSETQ. The CDR3 has 14 amino acids. Here the CDR3 DNA reads TGCGCCAGCAGCTTGGTTCAGGGCACAGATACGCAGTATTTT. Its translation is CASSLVQGTDTQYF. Full variable domain (remainder filled in from reference TRBV5-1 and TRBJ2-3): KAGVTQTPRYLIKTRGQQVTLSCSPISGHRSVSWYQQTPGQGLQFLFEYFSETQRNKGNFPGRFSGRQFSNSRSEMNVSTLELGDSALYLCASSLVQGTDTQYFGPGTRLTVL.

This clonotype was found many times. This chain uses TRBV7-9 with TRBJ1-2; D perhaps matches TRBD1 (6 bases). Germline loops: CDR1 SEHNR, CDR2 FQNEAQ (reference sequence). The CDR3 extends over 13 amino acids. V was trimmed by 5 bases and J by 0 bases, leaving 7 bases between them. The chain's CDR3 is CASSRGTNYGYTF. Here the CDR3 DNA reads TGTGCCAGCAGCAGGGGGACTAACTATGGCTACACCTTC.

The rearrangement uses TRBV13 and TRBJ2-1, with D maybe TRBD2 (5 bases). V was clipped by 3 bases and J by 7 bases, with 13 bases between them. In germline, CDR1 is PRHDT, CDR2 FYEKMQ (reference sequence). The CDR3 is 14 residues long. The CDR3 DNA sequence: TGTGCCAGCAGCTTGGGGAGTCGGGTAAATGAGCAGTTCTTC. It translates to CASSLGSRVNEQFF. The whole variable domain, filled in from reference TRBV13 and TRBJ2-1, reads AAGVIQSPRHLIKEKRETATLKCYPIPRHDTVYWYQQGPGQDPQFLISFYEKMQSDKGSIPDRFSAQQFSDYHSELNMSSLELGDSALYFCASSLGSRVNEQFFGPGTRLTVL.